The 29 T cell receptor beta chains presented below share a single source sample, sequenced in a study of cytomegalovirus exposure and HLA in healthy donors. It was with 60 Vbeta and 13 Jbeta primers that the PCR ran. Data came from immunoSEQ multiplex PCR; TCRdb stores just in-frame clones and leaves some out. The sample carries roughly 120,000 clones, around four fifths recorded once. Source material: PBMCs. Every receptor here comes from a middle-aged man in good health and CMV-seronegative.

V is TRBV6-5 and J is TRBJ2-4; D is perhaps TRBD1 (6 bases). This CDR3 region has 15 residues. The germline gives CDR1 MNHEY, CDR2 SVGAGI. Deletions cut 7 bases from V and 6 bases from J, with 19 bases between. The DNA for the CDR3 is TGTGCCAGCACTGATCCAGGGGCGTTTGGAAACATTCAGTACTTC. The encoded protein is CASTDPGAFGNIQYF.

This rearrangement joins TRBV14 to TRBJ2-5; 7 bases agree with TRBD2. Per the germline V gene, CDR1 is SGHDN and CDR2 is FVKESK. Unmatched junction bases numbered 20, after V lost 0 bases and J lost 4 bases. The CDR3 is 20 amino acids. CDR3: CASSQESLPLGRGSLETQYF. CDR3 nucleotide sequence: TGTGCCAGCAGCCAAGAATCGCTTCCCCTCGGGCGGGGGTCTCTAGAGACCCAGTACTTC.

The chain recombines TRBV10-3 with TRBJ2-5, with a possible D match to TRBD2 (5 bases). The ends were cut back, 3 bases at V and 4 bases at J, with 12 bases in the middle. Germline V gives CDR1 ENHRY, CDR2 SYGVKD. This CDR3 is 14 amino acids long. CDR3 sequence reads: CAISDKRYLETQYF. In nucleotides, the CDR3 is TGTGCCATCAGTGATAAGCGGTATTTAGAGACCCAGTACTTC.

The table lists this clone with a few counts. This rearrangement joins TRBV19 to TRBJ1-1, with a possible D match to TRBD1 (6 bases). The CDR3 extends over 15 amino acids. Germline CDR1 is LNHDA and CDR2 is SQIVND (reference sequence). V lost 8 bases and J 1 base, leaving 17 bases between the germline ends. The CDR3 coding sequence is TGTGCCAGTCGCCTTGGACAGAGAACGAACACTGAAGCTTTCTTT. Encoded protein: CASRLGQRTNTEAFF.

This sequence joins TRBV7-2 and TRBJ2-3, with D possibly matching TRBD2 (5 bases). The ends were cut back, 5 bases at V and 4 bases at J, with 13 bases in the middle. The CDR3 is 14 residues long. Germline V gene lookup returns CDR1 SGHTA and CDR2 FQGNSA. The CDR3 region is CASSRDRAADTQYF. CDR3 sequence (DNA): TGTGCCAGCAGCCGGGATAGGGCGGCAGATACGCAGTATTTT.

For the CDR3, the DNA is TGTGCCAGCAGCTTATCGGGAGTCGCCAACGAGCAGTACTTC. It specifies CASSLSGVANEQYF. The gene calls are TRBV7-2 and TRBJ2-7; weak D call: TRBD2 (6 bases). The CDR3 totals 14 residues. The V gene lost 2 bases and the J gene lost 5 bases, with 13 bases spanning the gap. Per germline, CDR1 SGHTA and CDR2 FQGNSA.

This clone was counted a single time. The rearrangement joins TRBV6-5 to TRBJ2-4; 9 bases match TRBD1. The CDR3 has 14 amino acids. With 9 bases clipped from V and 12 bases from J, the junction kept 15 bases outside the gene matches. CDR1 and CDR2 from the germline V gene are MNHEY and SVGAGI. CDR3 nucleotide sequence: TGTGCCAGTAATACAGGGGGCCCAGTATACAGTCAGTACTTC. It translates to CASNTGGPVYSQYF.

V gene TRBV13 combines with J gene TRBJ1-5, with 9 bases matching TRBD1. Germline V lookup: CDR1 PRHDT, CDR2 FYEKMQ (reference sequence). The length of the CDR3 is 18 residues. The junction had 19 bases not matched to a gene; V was cut back by 7 bases and J by 6 bases. CDR3 amino acids: CASTPPTGQGFVGQPQHF. The CDR3 DNA reads TGTGCCAGCACCCCTCCCACGGGACAGGGTTTCGTTGGTCAGCCCCAGCATTTT.

The DNA of the CDR3 is TGTGCCAGCAGTGGGCAGGGTCCCGAAGCTTTCTTT. Protein sequence: CASSGQGPEAFF. V usage is TRBV6-4 and J usage is TRBJ1-1; TRBD1 might be the D (5 bases). Germline CDR1 is MRHNA and CDR2 is SNTAGT. The CDR3 runs to 12 residues. V lost 4 bases to trimming and J lost 8 bases, with 11 bases between them.

V is TRBV5-5 and J is TRBJ1-2; 10 positions agree with TRBD1. Germline V lookup: CDR1 SGHKS, CDR2 YYEKEE (reference sequence). This CDR3 contains 14 residues. V trimming: 4 bases; J trimming: 8 bases; junction bases outside the gene matches: 8. CDR3 DNA: TGTGCCAGCAGCGCCTCGACAGGGGGCGACGGCTACACCTTC. It translates to CASSASTGGDGYTF.

This clone was found once. The V call is TRBV29-1, the J call TRBJ2-3; D is ambiguous. Germline loops: CDR1 SQVTM, CDR2 ANQGSEA. This CDR3 spans 14 amino acids. V dropped 4 bases and J dropped 2 bases, with 13 bases sitting between them. CDR3 nucleotide sequence: TGCAGCGTTGTCCCCGGAGATAACACAGATACGCAGTATTTT. Translated, it gives CSVVPGDNTDTQYF.

This chain connects TRBV28 to TRBJ2-7, with 7 nucleotides matching TRBD2. The CDR3 sequence is 15 residues long. With V trimmed by 5 bases and J by 5 bases, 12 bases remained unmatched. Germline V gives CDR1 MDHEN, CDR2 SYDVKM. The CDR3: CASSNWERDIDEQYF. DNA for the CDR3: TGTGCCAGCAGTAACTGGGAGCGGGATATCGACGAGCAGTACTTC.

This chain connects TRBV19 to TRBJ1-3; D remains ambiguous. The CDR3 totals 14 residues. Germline lookup yields CDR1 LNHDA and CDR2 SQIVND (reference sequence). The V and J ends lost 11 bases and 5 bases respectively, with 19 bases between them. The CDR3 sequence: CAANNLGERNTIYF. DNA for the CDR3: TGTGCCGCCAATAACTTGGGAGAGCGAAACACCATATATTTT.

This sequence joins TRBV7-6 and TRBJ1-1, with TRBD1 matching over 8 bases. V trimming: 5 bases; J trimming: 1 base; junction bases outside the gene matches: 6. The germline CDR1 and CDR2 sequences are SGHVS and FNYEAQ. This CDR3 has 15 amino acids. In DNA, the CDR3 is TGTGCCAGCAGCGACTCCGGGACAGGGAACACTGAAGCTTTCTTT. This translates into CASSDSGTGNTEAFF.

The chain joins TRBV11-2 to TRBJ2-1; weak D call: TRBD1 (5 bases). The germline V gene has CDR1 SGHAT and CDR2 FQNNGV. The CDR3 is made up of 15 amino acids. With 1 base removed from V and 4 bases from J, the gap between germline ends came to 11 bases. The CDR3 protein is CASSLGRGRYNEQFF. CDR3 sequence (DNA): TGTGCCAGCAGCTTAGGAAGGGGCCGGTACAATGAGCAGTTCTTC.

The V call is TRBV7-2, the J call TRBJ1-3, with 7 positions matching TRBD1. There are 16 residues in the CDR3. With 5 bases clipped from V and 9 bases from J, the junction kept 16 bases outside the gene matches. Per germline, CDR1 SGHTA and CDR2 FQGNSA. The CDR3 coding sequence is TGTGCCAGCAGCACCAGAACCCGGACAGGTGGGGGCACCATATATTTT. Its protein is CASSTRTRTGGGTIYF.

This rearrangement joins TRBV10-3 to TRBJ1-1, with 8 bases lining up with TRBD1. This CDR3 region has 13 residues. Germline CDR1 and CDR2: ENHRY and SYGVKD. Germline trimming cut 10 bases from V and 5 bases from J; bases unmatched to any gene: 9. DNA for the CDR3: TGTGCCACCTCGACAGGGGAGACAACTGAAGCTTTCTTT. Amino acid sequence: CATSTGETTEAFF.

The chain joins TRBV10-3 to TRBJ1-5; D not certain. The V gene lost 2 bases and the J gene lost 4 bases, with 9 bases spanning the gap. This CDR3 is 14 amino acids long. Germline V gene lookup returns CDR1 ENHRY and CDR2 SYGVKD. CDR3 DNA: TGTGCCATCAGTGAGACAGCCCCAAATCAGCCCCAGCATTTT. Amino acids: CAISETAPNQPQHF.

V gene TRBV7-2 combines with J gene TRBJ2-5, with a weak D call TRBD1 (5 bases). CDR3 size: 15 residues. Germline V gene sequence: CDR1 SGHTA, CDR2 FQGNSA. The germline V and J ends were trimmed by 6 bases and 3 bases, with 17 bases remaining between them. As DNA, the CDR3 is TGTGCCAGCAGTCGAAACCAGGGAAGGGAAGAGACCCAGTACTTC. Translating gives CASSRNQGREETQYF.

The genes are TRBV6-5 and TRBJ2-5; D is perhaps TRBD2 (6 bases). Trimming took 4 bases from V and 4 from J, leaving 16 bases between them. Per germline, CDR1 MNHEY and CDR2 SVGAGI. The length of the CDR3 is 15 residues. The CDR3 sequence: CASSWSPTSRETQYF. For the CDR3, the DNA is TGTGCCAGCAGTTGGTCCCCGACTAGTCGAGAGACCCAGTACTTC.

This clone was detected a few times. The chain couples TRBV11-2 to TRBJ1-6; D is ambiguous. This CDR3 is 13 amino acids long. Germline V gene lookup returns CDR1 SGHAT and CDR2 FQNNGV. The ends were cut back, 1 base at V and 11 bases at J, with 9 bases in the middle. CDR3 nucleotide sequence: TGTGCCAGCAGCTTAGCGGAGGCAGCACCCCTCCACTTT. It specifies CASSLAEAAPLHF.

The rearrangement uses TRBV7-9 and TRBJ2-1; unclear D gene. The CDR3 contains 15 residues. The V gene lost 1 base and the J gene lost 5 bases, with 12 bases spanning the gap. The germline V gene encodes CDR1 SEHNR and CDR2 FQNEAQ (reference sequence). The CDR3 DNA reads as TGTGCCAGCAGCTTAGTGACAACCATCAACAATGAGCAGTTCTTC. This translates into CASSLVTTINNEQFF. Complete variable domain (other parts from reference TRBV7-9 and TRBJ2-1): DTGVSQNPRHKITKRGQNVTFRCDPISEHNRLYWYRQTLGQGPEFLTYFQNEAQLEKSRLLSDRFSAERPKGSFSTLEIQRTEQGDSAMYLCASSLVTTINNEQFFGPGTRLTVL.

The chain has TRBV19 and TRBJ2-7, with 9 bases identical to TRBD1. J was trimmed by 1 base and V by 0 bases; bases with no gene match: 1. Germline CDR1 LNHDA, CDR2 SQIVND (reference sequence). CDR3 length equals 15 residues. The CDR3 loop is CASSIEGTGSYEQYF. The CDR3 coding sequence is TGTGCCAGTAGTATAGAGGGGACAGGGTCCTACGAGCAGTACTTC.

The V call is TRBV7-2, the J call TRBJ2-1, with 9 bases aligning to TRBD2. The CDR3 length is 19 residues. Unmatched junction bases numbered 14, after V lost 1 base and J lost 4 bases. Germline lookup yields CDR1 SGHTA and CDR2 FQGNSA. This chain's CDR3 is CASSLGPTLAGVLYNEQFF. CDR3 DNA sequence: TGTGCCAGCAGCTTAGGTCCCACTTTAGCGGGGGTGCTATACAATGAGCAGTTCTTC.

The chain carries TRBV7-9 and TRBJ2-2, with D perhaps TRBD2 (5 bases). Germline V gives CDR1 SEHNR, CDR2 FQNEAQ (reference sequence). The CDR3 is 14 amino acids. V gave up 5 bases and J gave up 7 bases, with 14 bases separating them. The CDR3 here is CASSAAPRGGELFF. CDR3 DNA sequence: TGTGCCAGCAGCGCCGCCCCCCGGGGCGGGGAGCTGTTTTTT.

The chain uses TRBV18 and TRBJ2-1, with 9 bases fitting TRBD2. This CDR3 has 16 residues. With V trimmed by 1 base and J by 4 bases, 5 bases remained unmatched. The germline CDR1 and CDR2 sequences are KGHSH and LQKENI. The CDR3 protein is CASSPQVAGVYNEQFF. CDR3 coding DNA: TGTGCCAGCTCACCACAAGTAGCGGGGGTGTACAATGAGCAGTTCTTC. Drawing the rest from reference TRBV18 and TRBJ2-1, the complete variable domain is NAGVMQNPRHLVRRRGQEARLRCSPMKGHSHVYWYRQLPEEGLKFMVYLQKENIIDESGMPKERFSAEFPKEGPSILRIQQVVRGDSAAYFCASSPQVAGVYNEQFFGPGTRLTVL.

The chain couples TRBV25-1 to TRBJ1-2, with TRBD1 matching 7 bases. V shed 6 bases and J 4 bases; nucleotides not matched to a gene: 2. The germline gives CDR1 MGHDK, CDR2 SYGVNS. This CDR3 is built from 12 residues. CDR3 region: CASRGTAYGYTF. Here the CDR3 DNA reads TGTGCCAGCAGGGGGACAGCCTATGGCTACACCTTC.

The V call is TRBV5-6, the J call TRBJ1-2; D call uncertain. This CDR3 contains 13 residues. V was shortened by 2 bases and J by 7 bases, with 12 bases between the two germline ends. CDR1 is SGHDT, CDR2 YYEEEE, per germline. The CDR3: CASSLLVQPGYTF. The CDR3, as DNA: TGTGCCAGCAGCTTACTAGTCCAGCCTGGCTACACCTTC.

The chain uses TRBV6-1 and TRBJ2-3; TRBD2 matches 16 bases. Germline-derived CDR1 and CDR2 are MNHNS and SASEGT. The CDR3 runs 15 residues. V lost 10 bases to trimming and J lost 2 bases; unmatched junction nucleotides: 3. CDR3 DNA sequence: TGTGCCACGGGACTAGCGGGAGGGTCCACAGATACGCAGTATTTT. It translates to CATGLAGGSTDTQYF.